The sequence of this T cell receptor (beta chain) was determined in a study of shared clonotypes between healthy human individuals. Whole-study findings and limits: The authors expected sequencing depth to affect clonotype sharing among donors.

Recent acute infections and vaccinations were absent in the healthy HIV-negative adult donors. The CDR3 loop spans 16 amino acids. The V gene's germline CDR1 is SEHNR and CDR2 FQNEAQ (reference sequence). V dropped 0 bases and J dropped 7 bases, with 19 bases sitting between them. Worth noting for this clone: Its target is unknown.

The assay was run at deep level. In the sorted-subset replicate PCRs, 150 to 200 ng DNA, 25,000 to 35,000 T cell genomes, was used. Produced via immunoSEQ multiplex PCR; TCRdb's table is partial and in-frame only. The sample holds roughly 2.2 million clones, roughly 93% seen once. The chain is built from TRBV7-9 and TRBJ2-7; TRBD1 might be the D (7 bases). This TCR came from a man aged 18 to 29 in good health. Some clones in this sample may be carry-over from other donors' samples. The sequencing input was naive CD4+ T cells from PBMCs. As for subset: CD45RA+ positively selected. CDR3 nucleotide sequence: TGTGCCAGCAGCTTAGCGGGACAGCGAGCCGGGAGAGAGCAGTACTTC. This encodes CASSLAGQRAGREQYF.